What follows is one T cell receptor (beta chain) and its context. This sample was taken from a study of blood T cell repertoires in COVID-19. TCRdb keeps only in-frame clones here, not all; method: immunoSEQ multiplex PCR. The sample records roughly 180,000 clones, about four fifths being singletons. The V and J ends lost 7 bases and 8 bases respectively, with 17 bases between them. The CDR3 has 13 residues. CDR1 and CDR2 from the germline V gene are SGHAT and FQNNGV. The receptor's source is a man between 60 and 70 years old who had recovered from COVID-19. The chain joins TRBV11-2 to TRBJ1-1, with D maybe TRBD1 (6 bases). Sequenced sample: PBMCs or T cells enriched from blood (not recorded which). CDR3 amino acids: CASTQGTQGEAFF. The CDR3 nucleotides read TGTGCCAGCACTCAGGGAACCCAGGGGGAAGCTTTCTTT.